This T cell receptor (beta chain) derives from a study of shared clonotypes between healthy human individuals. For this clone: The identical CDR3 is also encoded by other nucleotide sequences in the sample.

CD45RO negativity and positive selection for CCR7 defined naive CD8 cells, a population that excluded terminally differentiated effector memory CD45RA+ cells. Adult donors, all healthy and HIV-negative, had no recent acute infections or vaccinations. The CDR3 is 14 amino acids. The germline V gene encodes CDR1 MNHEY and CDR2 SMNVEV (reference sequence). The ends lost 3 bases at V and 3 bases at J; junction bases unmatched: 1. The protocol was immunoSEQ multiplex PCR, while the TCRdb copy is restricted to in-frame clones and leaves out a portion. The table shows 750,000 to 1,000,000 clones, with 80% to 95% occurring only once.

Sequenced: naive CD8+ T cells sorted from blood. The chain has TRBV27 and TRBJ2-1; the match to TRBD1 covers 8 bases. This TCR came from a man aged 30 to 45 in good health. CDR3 sequence reads: CASSLTGDYNEQFF. The DNA of the CDR3 is TGTGCCAGCAGTTTGACAGGGGACTACAATGAGCAGTTCTTC.